This T cell receptor (beta chain) was sequenced for a study of cytotoxic CD8 clonotypes in ibrutinib-treated CLL. This clone has a single count. Trimming took off 1 base at V and 5 bases at J, with 12 bases between the two ends. The length of the CDR3 is 14 residues. CDR1 is SGHVS, CDR2 FNYEAQ, per germline. Profiled with immunoSEQ multiplex PCR; TCRdb holds only in-frame clones, not every one. This sample yields fewer than 85,000 clones, of which more than 75% are seen a single time; about 4.8% belongs to the top ten. The TCR originated in a human donor with chronic lymphocytic leukemia. V gene TRBV7-6 combines with J gene TRBJ2-7; D not resolved. This specimen consisted of PBMCs, obtained after 12 months of ibrutinib treatment. The CDR3 DNA reads as TGTGCCAGCAGCTTAGGCTGGGGATTGGACGAGCAGTACTTC. It is translated as CASSLGWGLDEQYF.